What follows are 25 T cell receptor beta chains derived from one specimen sequenced in a study of blood T cell repertoires in COVID-19. Profiled with immunoSEQ multiplex PCR; TCRdb holds only in-frame clones, not every one. The sample consists of some 200,000 clones, approximately 80% of them appearing once. The sequenced sample was peripheral blood. The receptors shown here come from a human donor in a cohort sampled during active COVID-19.

CDR3 protein: CASSSIGGQGLSGANVLTF. Written as DNA, the CDR3 is TGTGCCAGCAGCTCTATTGGTGGACAGGGACTTTCTGGGGCCAACGTCCTGACTTTC. The chain is built from TRBV7-2 and TRBJ2-6, with TRBD1 matching over 8 bases. This CDR3 is 19 amino acids long. Germline-derived CDR1 and CDR2 are SGHTA and FQGNSA. With V trimmed by 4 bases and J by 1 base, 12 bases remained unmatched.

This chain joins TRBV24-1 and TRBJ2-7; 8 bases fit TRBD1. This CDR3 is built from 15 residues. V lost 3 bases, J lost 5 bases, and 8 bases stayed unmatched. Germline loops: CDR1 KGHDR, CDR2 SFDVKD. The CDR3: CATSDRRQGSNEQYF. The CDR3 DNA sequence: TGTGCCACCAGTGATAGAAGACAGGGGTCTAACGAGCAGTACTTC.

The chain couples TRBV29-1 to TRBJ2-3; TRBD2 matches at 9 bases. CDR1 is SQVTM and CDR2 is ANQGSEA in the germline V gene. After removal of 8 bases from V and 4 bases from J, the junction contained 7 bases not matched to a gene. The CDR3 is 13 residues long. CDR3 amino acids: CSLGAGGADTQYF. The CDR3 DNA follows: TGCAGCCTGGGGGCGGGAGGGGCAGATACGCAGTATTTT.

The J gene is TRBJ2-1, the V gene TRBV3-1 (or the pseudogene TRBV3-2); 8 nucleotides align to TRBD2. Trimming took 2 bases from V and 9 from J; bases not matched to a gene: 9. The CDR3 extends over 15 amino acids. Per the germline V gene, CDR1 is LGHDT and CDR2 is YNNKEL (reference sequence). CDR3 protein: CASSQSGGLASEQFF. The CDR3 DNA sequence: TGTGCCAGCAGCCAAAGCGGGGGCCTTGCCAGTGAGCAGTTCTTC.

The V gene is TRBV19, the J gene TRBJ2-5, with TRBD1 as a possible D gene (6 bases). Germline V lookup: CDR1 LNHDA, CDR2 SQIVND (reference sequence). CDR3 length equals 13 residues. V shed 9 bases and J shed 2 bases, with 13 bases lying between them. CDR3 DNA: TGTGCCAGCAGTCGACAGGTACAAGAGACCCAGTACTTC. Its translation: CASSRQVQETQYF.

The gene calls are TRBV3-1 (or the pseudogene TRBV3-2) and TRBJ2-7; 9 bases map to TRBD2. Per the germline V gene, CDR1 is LGHDT and CDR2 is YNNKEL (reference sequence). The CDR3 extends over 15 amino acids. J gave up 5 bases and V 3 bases, and 8 bases lay outside the gene matches. CDR3 bases: TGTGCCAGCAGCCAGAATAGCGGGAGTCGGAACGAGCAGTACTTC. This gives the protein CASSQNSGSRNEQYF.

This clone has a handful of counts. This rearrangement joins TRBV18 to TRBJ2-7; the D gene is possibly TRBD2 (5 bases). CDR1 and CDR2 from the germline V gene are KGHSH and LQKENI. V was pared by 3 bases and J by 1 base, with 10 bases between. The CDR3 is made up of 14 amino acids. The CDR3 region has the DNA TGTGCCAGCTCACCCGGGGTAGGGTCCTACGAGCAGTACTTC. Translation: CASSPGVGSYEQYF. The full variable domain, its missing parts supplied by reference TRBV18 and TRBJ2-7, is NAGVMQNPRHLVRRRGQEARLRCSPMKGHSHVYWYRQLPEEGLKFMVYLQKENIIDESGMPKERFSAEFPKEGPSILRIQQVVRGDSAAYFCASSPGVGSYEQYFGPGTRLTVT.

This rearrangement joins TRBV7-2 to TRBJ2-3; 8 bases align to TRBD2. CDR1 and CDR2 (germline): SGHTA, FQGNSA. The CDR3 length is 15 residues. J lost 6 bases, V lost 1 base, and 6 bases had no gene match. CDR3 nucleotides: TGTGCCAGCAGCTTAGATTTGGCTAGCGGGGATACGCAGTATTTT. It is translated as CASSLDLASGDTQYF. The entire variable domain, with the rest obtained from reference TRBV7-2 and TRBJ2-3, is as follows: GAGVSQSPSNKVTEKGKDVELRCDPISGHTALYWYRQSLGQGLEFLIYFQGNSAPDKSGLPSDRFSAERTGGSVSTLTIQRTQQEDSAVYLCASSLDLASGDTQYFGPGTRLTVL.

The chain employs TRBV21-1 and TRBJ2-7; the D call in the table, TRBD2, was not verified against the DNA. TRBV21-1 is a documented pseudogene. This CDR3 is 14 amino acids long. The CDR3 sequence is CASSKGGTTYEQYF. DNA of the CDR3: TGTGCCAGCAGCAAAGGAGGCACGACCTACGAGCAGTACTTC.

V and J are TRBV28 and TRBJ1-2; TRBD1 is a possible D gene (5 bases). Trimming cost V 6 bases and J 2 bases, with 16 bases left between them. Germline V gene data show CDR1 as MDHEN and CDR2 as SYDVKM. The length of the CDR3 is 15 residues. CDR3 protein: CASSRIGGRNYGYTF. The CDR3 DNA is TGTGCCAGCAGCCGAATCGGGGGAAGGAACTATGGCTACACCTTC.

The chain joins TRBV4-1 to TRBJ1-1; 7 nucleotides align to TRBD1. CDR1 and CDR2 (germline): MGHRA, YSYEKL. With V trimmed by 1 base and J by 0 bases, 8 bases remained unmatched. The CDR3 spans 17 residues. The CDR3 protein is CASSQGSQGRMNTEAFF. CDR3 nucleotide sequence: TGCGCCAGCAGCCAAGGCTCACAGGGGCGGATGAACACTGAAGCTTTCTTT.

The chain links TRBV19 to TRBJ2-4, with TRBD1 identical over 7 bases. Germline V gene sequence: CDR1 LNHDA, CDR2 SQIVND (reference sequence). The CDR3 has 13 residues. Trimming cost V 5 bases and J 5 bases; bases outside gene matches: 3. The CDR3 protein is CASSLGQENIQYF. CDR3 in DNA: TGTGCCAGTAGTTTAGGACAGGAAAACATTCAGTACTTC.

The chain is built from TRBV5-1 and TRBJ1-3; no clear D. Trimming left V 4 bases short and J 3 bases short, with 8 bases between. CDR1 SGHRS and CDR2 YFSETQ come from the germline V gene. The CDR3 loop spans 13 amino acids. CDR3 residues: CASSMAFGNTIYF. The CDR3 DNA reads as TGCGCCAGCAGCATGGCTTTTGGAAACACCATATATTTT.

The V call is TRBV6-5, the J call TRBJ2-7, with TRBD2 identical over 12 bases. V lost 8 bases to trimming and J lost 3 bases; unmatched junction nucleotides: 5. Germline CDR1 MNHEY, CDR2 SVGAGI. The CDR3 covers 14 residues. CDR3 protein: CASEETSGSYEQYF. CDR3 bases: TGTGCCAGCGAAGAGACTAGCGGGAGCTACGAGCAGTACTTC.

CDR3 in amino acids: CASSFPSGMGTQYF. DNA of the CDR3: TGTGCCAGCAGCTTCCCCTCAGGGATGGGGACCCAGTACTTC. The rearrangement links TRBV5-6 to TRBJ2-5; tentative D call: TRBD1 (5 bases). V was clipped by 2 bases and J by 7 bases, with 15 bases between them. Germline CDR1 SGHDT, CDR2 YYEEEE. This CDR3 spans 14 amino acids.

This chain uses TRBV6-4 with TRBJ2-1, with D tentatively TRBD2 (5 bases). Trimming took off 4 bases at V and 6 bases at J, with 13 bases between the two ends. The CDR3 is 14 residues long. Germline assignment: CDR1 MRHNA and CDR2 SNTAGT. CDR3 coding DNA: TGTGCCAGCAGTGGGGATAGCGAATCCAATGAGCAGTTCTTC. This encodes CASSGDSESNEQFF.

This rearrangement joins TRBV12-3 or TRBV12-4 to TRBJ2-6; no clear D. CDR3 length equals 13 residues. V was cut by 7 bases and J by 0 bases, with 4 bases left in between. The CDR3 coding sequence is TGTGCCAGCACCAACTCTGGGGCCAACGTCCTGACTTTC. Translated, it gives CASTNSGANVLTF.

This chain connects TRBV15 to TRBJ1-3; tentatively, D is TRBD1 (6 bases). CDR3 length: 16 residues. Germline V lookup: CDR1 LNHNV, CDR2 YYDKDF (reference sequence). Between the trimmed V and J ends, which lost 3 bases and 0 bases, there was a span of 12 bases. The CDR3 is CATSRGHPSSGNTIYF. CDR3 DNA sequence: TGTGCCACCAGCAGGGGACATCCGAGCTCTGGAAACACCATATATTTT.

This chain uses TRBV7-2 with TRBJ2-7; a possible D gene is TRBD2 (7 bases). V was clipped by 9 bases and J by 2 bases, with 17 bases between them. Germline values: CDR1 SGHTA, CDR2 FQGNSA. The CDR3 runs to 14 residues. The CDR3 DNA reads as TGTGCCAGTTCTAGGGGGGGGAAACCCTACGAGCAGTACTTC. It is translated as CASSRGGKPYEQYF.

The V and J genes are TRBV29-1 and TRBJ2-3, with a weak D call TRBD2 (5 bases). V lost 7 bases and J 8 bases, leaving 19 bases between the germline ends. CDR1 is SQVTM, CDR2 ANQGSEA, per germline. The CDR3 extends over 13 amino acids. The CDR3 spells CSETRIGGGTQYF. The CDR3 coding sequence is TGCAGCGAAACCCGGATCGGCGGAGGTACGCAGTATTTT.

This clone was seen more than once but under ten times. The chain combines TRBV19 with TRBJ2-1, with a possible D match to TRBD1 (6 bases). This CDR3 is 14 amino acids long. Deletions cut 4 bases from V and 7 bases from J, with 14 bases between. Germline lookup yields CDR1 LNHDA and CDR2 SQIVND (reference sequence). The CDR3 is CASSRGRAENEQFF. The DNA of the CDR3 is TGTGCCAGTAGTAGGGGGCGTGCCGAGAATGAGCAGTTCTTC.

This clone was found a few times. J is TRBJ2-3 and V is TRBV10-3; tentative D call: TRBD2 (7 bases). Trimming pared 10 bases from V and 0 bases from J, leaving 11 bases between. There are 13 residues in the CDR3. Germline V gives CDR1 ENHRY, CDR2 SYGVKD. The CDR3 is CATRGASTDTQYF. Written as DNA, the CDR3 is TGTGCCACCCGGGGGGCTAGCACAGATACGCAGTATTTT.

This clone was detected once. This sequence joins TRBV12-3 or TRBV12-4 and TRBJ1-6, with TRBD1 matching 7 bases. J lost 9 bases, V lost 5 bases, and 4 bases had no gene match. This CDR3 is 13 amino acids long. The CDR3 DNA is TGTGCCAGCAGTACAGGGGTGGCTTCACCCCTCCACTTT. It specifies CASSTGVASPLHF.

J is TRBJ2-1 and V is TRBV5-1, with TRBD2 matching over 10 bases. CDR3 length: 14 residues. J lost 10 bases, V lost 0 bases, and 4 bases had no gene match. Germline CDR1 reads SGHRS; CDR2 reads YFSETQ. The CDR3 DNA is TGCGCCAGCAGCTTGGACGAAGCGGGAGGGGAGCAGTTCTTC. Translated, it gives CASSLDEAGGEQFF.

This chain uses TRBV28 with TRBJ1-1; D is possibly TRBD1 (6 bases). CDR1 is MDHEN and CDR2 is SYDVKM in the germline V gene. The CDR3 covers 15 residues. V was trimmed by 5 bases and J by 1 base, leaving 14 bases between them. The CDR3 nucleotides read TGTGCCAGCAGTATCATGGGACAATGGAACACTGAAGCTTTCTTT. Translation gives CASSIMGQWNTEAFF. Complete variable domain (other parts from reference TRBV28 and TRBJ1-1): DVKVTQSSRYLVKRTGEKVFLECVQDMDHENMFWYRQDPGLGLRLIYFSYDVKMKEKGDIPEGYSVSREKKERFSLILESASTNQTSMYLCASSIMGQWNTEAFFGQGTRLTVV.